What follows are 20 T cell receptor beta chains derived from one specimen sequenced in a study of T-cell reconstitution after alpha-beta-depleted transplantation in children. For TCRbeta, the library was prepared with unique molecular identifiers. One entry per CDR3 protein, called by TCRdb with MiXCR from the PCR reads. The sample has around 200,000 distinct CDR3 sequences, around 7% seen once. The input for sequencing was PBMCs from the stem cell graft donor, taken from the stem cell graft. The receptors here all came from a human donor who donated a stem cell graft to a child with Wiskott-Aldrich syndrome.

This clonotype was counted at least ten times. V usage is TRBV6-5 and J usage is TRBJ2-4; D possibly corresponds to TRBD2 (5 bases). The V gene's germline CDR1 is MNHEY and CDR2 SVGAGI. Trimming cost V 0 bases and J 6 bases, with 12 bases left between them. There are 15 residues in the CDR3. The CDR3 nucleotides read TGTGCCAGCAGTTACTCGCTCGAGGGCTCAAACATTCAGTACTTC. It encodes CASSYSLEGSNIQYF.

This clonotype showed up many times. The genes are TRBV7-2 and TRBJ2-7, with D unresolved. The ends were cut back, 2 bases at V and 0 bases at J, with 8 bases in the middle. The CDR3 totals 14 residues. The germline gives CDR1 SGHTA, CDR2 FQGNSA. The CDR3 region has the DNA TGTGCCAGCAGCTTACAGGTTAGCTCCTACGAGCAGTACTTC. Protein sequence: CASSLQVSSYEQYF.

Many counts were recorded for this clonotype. CDR3 in DNA: TGTGCCAGCAGCTTAGCGCTCAGTAACTATGGCTACACCTTC. This encodes CASSLALSNYGYTF. The chain carries TRBV7-2 and TRBJ1-2, with D hard to call. The germline CDR1 and CDR2 sequences are SGHTA and FQGNSA. CDR3 size: 14 residues. V lost 0 bases and J lost 1, with 6 bases in between.

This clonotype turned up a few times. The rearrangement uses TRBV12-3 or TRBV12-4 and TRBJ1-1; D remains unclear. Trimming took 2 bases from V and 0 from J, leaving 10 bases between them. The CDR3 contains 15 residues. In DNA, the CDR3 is TGTGCCAGCAGTTTAACATCTCGTCTGAACACTGAAGCTTTCTTT. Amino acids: CASSLTSRLNTEAFF.

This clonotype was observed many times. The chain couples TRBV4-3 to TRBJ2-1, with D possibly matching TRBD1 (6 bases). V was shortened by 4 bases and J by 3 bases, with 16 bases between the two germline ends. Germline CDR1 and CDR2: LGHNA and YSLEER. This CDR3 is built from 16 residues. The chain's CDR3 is CASSPVGQRVYNEQFF. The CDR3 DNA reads TGCGCCAGCAGCCCAGTCGGACAGAGAGTCTACAATGAGCAGTTCTTC.

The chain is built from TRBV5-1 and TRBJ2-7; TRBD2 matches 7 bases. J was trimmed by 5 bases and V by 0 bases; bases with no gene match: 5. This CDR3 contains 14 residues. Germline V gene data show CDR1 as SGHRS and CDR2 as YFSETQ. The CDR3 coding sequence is TGCGCCAGCAGCTTGGACGTTGGGAGGGACGAGCAGTACTTC. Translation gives CASSLDVGRDEQYF.

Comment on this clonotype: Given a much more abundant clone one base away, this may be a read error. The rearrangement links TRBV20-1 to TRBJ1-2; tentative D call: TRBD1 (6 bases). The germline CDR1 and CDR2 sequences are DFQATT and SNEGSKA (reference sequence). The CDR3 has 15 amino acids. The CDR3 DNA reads TGCAGTGCTAGAACCCCTGGACAGCTGGCGGATGGCTACAACTTC. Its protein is CSARTPGQLADGYNF.

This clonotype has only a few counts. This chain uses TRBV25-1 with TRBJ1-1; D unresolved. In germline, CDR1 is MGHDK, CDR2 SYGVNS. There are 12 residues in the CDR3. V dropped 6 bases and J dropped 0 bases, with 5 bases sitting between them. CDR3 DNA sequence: TGTGCCAGCAGAAGGATGAACACTGAAGCTTTCTTT. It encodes CASRRMNTEAFF.

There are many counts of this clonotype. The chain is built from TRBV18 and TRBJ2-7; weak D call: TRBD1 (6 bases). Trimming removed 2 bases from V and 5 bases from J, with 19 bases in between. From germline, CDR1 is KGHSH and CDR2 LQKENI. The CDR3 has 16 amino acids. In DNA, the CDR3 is TGTGCCAGCTCACCATTTTCCGGGACATCTCGAGACGAGCAGTACTTC. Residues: CASSPFSGTSRDEQYF.

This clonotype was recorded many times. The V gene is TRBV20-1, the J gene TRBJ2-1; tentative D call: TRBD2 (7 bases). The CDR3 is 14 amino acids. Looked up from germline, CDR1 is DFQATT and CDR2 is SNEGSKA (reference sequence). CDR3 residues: CSGRGALLYNEQFF. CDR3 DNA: TGCAGCGGTCGGGGGGCCCTCCTGTACAATGAGCAGTTCTTC.

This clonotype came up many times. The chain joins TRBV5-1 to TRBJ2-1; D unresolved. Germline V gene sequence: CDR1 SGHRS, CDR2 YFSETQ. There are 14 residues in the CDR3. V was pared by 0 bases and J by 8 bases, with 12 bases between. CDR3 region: CASSLDPQMDEQFF. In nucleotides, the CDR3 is TGCGCCAGCAGCTTGGATCCTCAGATGGATGAGCAGTTCTTC.

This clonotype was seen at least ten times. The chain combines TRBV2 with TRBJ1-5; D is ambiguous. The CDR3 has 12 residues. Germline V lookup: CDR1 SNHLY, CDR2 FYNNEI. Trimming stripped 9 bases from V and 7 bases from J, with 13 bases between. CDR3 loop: CARGEGGQPQHF. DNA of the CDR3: TGTGCCAGAGGAGAGGGTGGGCAGCCCCAGCATTTT.

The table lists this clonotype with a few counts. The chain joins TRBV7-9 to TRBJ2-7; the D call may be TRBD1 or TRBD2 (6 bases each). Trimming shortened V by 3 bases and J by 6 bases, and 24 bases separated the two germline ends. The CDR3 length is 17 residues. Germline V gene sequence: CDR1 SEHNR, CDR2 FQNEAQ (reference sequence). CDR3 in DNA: TGTGCCAGCAGCTTCGACACCGGGACTTCAGGGGTGGGCGAGCAGTACTTC. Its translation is CASSFDTGTSGVGEQYF.

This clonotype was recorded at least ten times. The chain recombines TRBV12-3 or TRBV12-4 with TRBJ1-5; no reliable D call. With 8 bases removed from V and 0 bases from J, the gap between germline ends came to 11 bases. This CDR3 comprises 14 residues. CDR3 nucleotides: TGTGCCAGCCGGGCCGACTATAGCAATCAGCCCCAGCATTTT. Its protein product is CASRADYSNQPQHF.

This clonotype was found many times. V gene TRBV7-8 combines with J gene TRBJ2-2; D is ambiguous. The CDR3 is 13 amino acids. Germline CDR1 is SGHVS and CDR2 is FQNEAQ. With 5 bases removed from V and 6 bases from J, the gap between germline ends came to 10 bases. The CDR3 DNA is TGTGCCAGCAGCCTCAACCGGGCCGGGGAGCTGTTTTTT. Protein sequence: CASSLNRAGELFF.

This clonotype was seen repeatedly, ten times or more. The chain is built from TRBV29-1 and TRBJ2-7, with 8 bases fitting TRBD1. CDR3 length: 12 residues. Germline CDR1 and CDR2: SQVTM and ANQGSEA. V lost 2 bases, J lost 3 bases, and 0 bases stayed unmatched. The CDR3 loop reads CSVETGGYEQYF. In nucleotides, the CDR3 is TGCAGCGTTGAAACAGGGGGCTACGAGCAGTACTTC.

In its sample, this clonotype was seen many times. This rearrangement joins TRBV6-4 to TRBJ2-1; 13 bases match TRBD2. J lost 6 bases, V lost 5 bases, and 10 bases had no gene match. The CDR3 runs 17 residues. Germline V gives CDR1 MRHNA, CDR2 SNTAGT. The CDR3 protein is CASSHGLAGAGFNEQFF. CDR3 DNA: TGTGCCAGCAGTCACGGACTAGCGGGGGCCGGATTCAATGAGCAGTTCTTC.

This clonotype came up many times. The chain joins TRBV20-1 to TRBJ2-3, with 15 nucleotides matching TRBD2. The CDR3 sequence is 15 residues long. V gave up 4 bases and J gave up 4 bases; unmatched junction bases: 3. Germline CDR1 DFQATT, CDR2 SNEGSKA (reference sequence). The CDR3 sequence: CSATWTSGRADTQYF. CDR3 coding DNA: TGCAGTGCTACCTGGACTAGCGGGAGGGCAGATACGCAGTATTTT.

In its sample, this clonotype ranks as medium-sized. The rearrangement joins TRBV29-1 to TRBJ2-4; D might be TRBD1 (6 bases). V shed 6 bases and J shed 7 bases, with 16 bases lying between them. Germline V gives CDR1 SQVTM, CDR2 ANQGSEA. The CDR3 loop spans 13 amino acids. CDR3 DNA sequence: TGCAGCGTCCGGGACATGAGTGTCAACATTCAGTACTTC. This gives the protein CSVRDMSVNIQYF.

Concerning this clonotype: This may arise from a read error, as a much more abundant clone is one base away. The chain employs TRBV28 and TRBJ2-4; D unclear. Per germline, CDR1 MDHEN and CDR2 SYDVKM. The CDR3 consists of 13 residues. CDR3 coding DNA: TGTGCCACCCTCGGAGCTGAAAAAAGCATTCAGTACTTC. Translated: CATLGAEKSIQYF.